The entry below gives a single T cell receptor (beta chain) sequence along with its context. The record originates from a study of T-cell memory formation after mild COVID-19. TCRdb reprocessed the 5' RACE reads via MiXCR and lists one record per CDR3 protein. The sample has 470,000 or so distinct CDR3 sequences, around 27% seen once; the top ten hold approximately 12%. The germline gives CDR1 SNHLY, CDR2 FYNNEI. Trimming removed 7 bases from V and 8 bases from J, with 12 bases in between. This CDR3 contains 13 residues. This sequence joins TRBV2 and TRBJ1-6, with D possibly TRBD1 on 6 matching bases. Sequenced input: PBMCs or a T cell subset sorted from them (not recorded which). This receptor was taken from an adult woman who had mild COVID-19 (a few samples of this study predate the infection). Cell type and time point are not known. Here the CDR3 reads CASTAQGHSPLHF. The CDR3 region has the DNA TGTGCCAGCACAGCCCAGGGGCATTCACCCCTCCACTTT. Combining the CDR3 with reference TRBV2 and TRBJ1-6 gives the whole variable domain EPEVTQTPSHQVTQMGQEVILRCVPISNHLYFYWYRQILGQKVEFLVSFYNNEISEKSEIFDDQFSVERPDGSNFTLKIRSTKLEDSAMYFCASTAQGHSPLHFGNGTRLTVT.